The T cell receptor (beta chain) described here comes from a study of cytomegalovirus exposure and HLA in healthy donors. General study points: A further, later analysis showed that HLA-associated TCR beta chains (compared with equally common others) were more clonally expanded.

PCR primers comprised 60 Vbeta and 13 Jbeta primers. TCRdb's copy holds only in-frame clones and misses some; the assay was immunoSEQ multiplex PCR. The sample records about 190,000 clones, around 84% being singletons. Notes on this clone: No antigen is known for it.

CDR3 length equals 15 residues. The germline CDR1 and CDR2 sequences are MNHEY and SVGAGI. Trimming cost V 5 bases and J 0 bases; bases outside gene matches: 4. J is TRBJ2-3 and V is TRBV6-5; 8 nucleotides line up with TRBD2. This receptor was taken from a woman between 45 and 65 years old in good health and CMV-seropositive. The source material was PBMCs. CDR3 in DNA: TGTGCCAGCAGTCAGCGGGGGCCTAGCACAGATACGCAGTATTTT. This translates into CASSQRGPSTDTQYF.